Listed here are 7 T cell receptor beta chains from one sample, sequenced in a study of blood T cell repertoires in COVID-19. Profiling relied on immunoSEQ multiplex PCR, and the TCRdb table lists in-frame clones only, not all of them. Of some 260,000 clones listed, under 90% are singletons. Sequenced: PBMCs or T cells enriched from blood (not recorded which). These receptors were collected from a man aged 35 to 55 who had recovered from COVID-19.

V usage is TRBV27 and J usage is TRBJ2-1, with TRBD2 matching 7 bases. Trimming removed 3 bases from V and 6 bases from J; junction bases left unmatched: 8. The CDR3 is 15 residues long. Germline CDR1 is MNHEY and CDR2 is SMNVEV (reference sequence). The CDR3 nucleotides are TGTGCCAGCAGTTTTTTAGGGACTACTAGCAATGAGCAGTTCTTC. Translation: CASSFLGTTSNEQFF.

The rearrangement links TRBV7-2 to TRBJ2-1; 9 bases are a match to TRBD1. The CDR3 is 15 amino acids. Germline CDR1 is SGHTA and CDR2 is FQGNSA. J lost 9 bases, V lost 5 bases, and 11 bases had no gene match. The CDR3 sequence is CASSDRDRVHSEQFF. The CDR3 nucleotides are TGTGCCAGCAGCGACCGGGACAGGGTGCACAGTGAGCAGTTCTTC.

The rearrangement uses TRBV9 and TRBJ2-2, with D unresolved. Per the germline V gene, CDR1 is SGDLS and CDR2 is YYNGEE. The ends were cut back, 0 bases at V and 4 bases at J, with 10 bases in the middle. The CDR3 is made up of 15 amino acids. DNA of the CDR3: TGTGCCAGCAGCGTAGCCATCTACGGCACCGGGGAGCTGTTTTTT. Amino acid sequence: CASSVAIYGTGELFF.

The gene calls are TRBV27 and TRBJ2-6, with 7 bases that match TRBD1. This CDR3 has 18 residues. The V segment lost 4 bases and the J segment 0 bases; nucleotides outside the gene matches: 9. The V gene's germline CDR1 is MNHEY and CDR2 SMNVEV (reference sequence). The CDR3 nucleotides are TGTGCCAGCAGTTCATACAGGGGACCTAGCTCTGGGGCCAACGTCCTGACTTTC. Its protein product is CASSSYRGPSSGANVLTF.

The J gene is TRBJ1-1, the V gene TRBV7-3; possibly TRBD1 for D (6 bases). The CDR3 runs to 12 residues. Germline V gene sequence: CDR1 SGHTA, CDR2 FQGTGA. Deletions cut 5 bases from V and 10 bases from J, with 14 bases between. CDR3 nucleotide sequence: TGTGCCAGCAGCCCCGAGGGGGGGCTAGCTTTCTTT. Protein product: CASSPEGGLAFF.

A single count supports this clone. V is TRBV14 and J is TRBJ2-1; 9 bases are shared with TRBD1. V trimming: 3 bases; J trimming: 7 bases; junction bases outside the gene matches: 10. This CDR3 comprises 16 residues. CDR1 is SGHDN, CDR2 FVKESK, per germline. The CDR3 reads CASSHLGQGIRNEQFF. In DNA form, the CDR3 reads TGTGCCAGCAGCCACCTTGGACAGGGGATTAGGAATGAGCAGTTCTTC.

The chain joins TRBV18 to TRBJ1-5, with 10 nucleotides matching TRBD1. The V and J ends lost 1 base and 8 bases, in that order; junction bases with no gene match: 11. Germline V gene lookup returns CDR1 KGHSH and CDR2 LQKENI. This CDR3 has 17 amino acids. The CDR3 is CASSPLPGTGVGKPQHF. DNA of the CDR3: TGTGCCAGCTCACCACTTCCCGGGACAGGGGTTGGGAAGCCCCAGCATTTT.